This T cell receptor beta chain was found in a study of tumor-infiltrating lymphocytes in glioblastoma multiforme. Broader study findings: No surface-marker sorting into functional T cell subtypes was done.

Three nested ARM-PCR rounds with V-beta and C-beta primers built TCRB libraries. A C-beta primer primed TCRB cDNA from approximately 550 ng RNA. A single record per CDR3 protein comes from TCRdb applying MiXCR to the multiplex PCR reads. This repertoire shows 15,000 to 20,000 distinct CDR3 sequences, under 80% found once; its top ten account for around a sixth. About this clonotype itself: Its antigen remains unknown. A much bigger clone sits one base away, suggesting this may be a read error.

This CDR3 comprises 14 residues. Germline V lookup: CDR1 MDHEN, CDR2 SYDVKM. The chain carries TRBV28 and TRBJ1-5, with D perhaps matching TRBD1 (5 bases). The TCR sequence derives from a male donor with glioblastoma. Sequenced: peripheral blood. CDR3 in DNA: TGTGCCAGCAGTTTAGGACACCGTAATCAGCCCCAGAATTTT. Translation gives CASSLGHRNQPQNF. Full variable domain (missing parts from reference TRBV28 and TRBJ1-5): DVKVTQSSRYLVKRTGEKVFLECVQDMDHENMFWYRQDPGLGLRLIYFSYDVKMKEKGDIPEGYSVSREKKERFSLILESASTNQTSMYLCASSLGHRNQPQNFGDGTRLSIL.